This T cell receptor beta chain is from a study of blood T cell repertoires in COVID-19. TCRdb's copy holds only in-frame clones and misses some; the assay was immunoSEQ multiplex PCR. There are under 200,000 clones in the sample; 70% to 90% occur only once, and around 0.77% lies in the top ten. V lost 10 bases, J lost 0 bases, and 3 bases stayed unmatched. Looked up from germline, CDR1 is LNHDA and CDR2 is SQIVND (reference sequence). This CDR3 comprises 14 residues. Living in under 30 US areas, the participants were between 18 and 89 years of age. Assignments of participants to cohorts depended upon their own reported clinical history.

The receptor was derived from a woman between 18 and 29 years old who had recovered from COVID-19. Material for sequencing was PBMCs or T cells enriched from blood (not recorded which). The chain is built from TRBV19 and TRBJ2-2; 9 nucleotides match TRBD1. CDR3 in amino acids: CAIRTGANTGELFF. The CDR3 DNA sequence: TGTGCCATTCGGACAGGGGCGAACACCGGGGAGCTGTTTTTT.